These T cell receptor beta chains were read from a single sample in a study of response to subunit inactivated influenza vaccine. TCRdb itself ran the RT-PCR reads through MiXCR, one entry per CDR3 protein. The table has fewer than 350,000 distinct CDR3 sequences, 20% to 25% seen once. The specimen was PBMCs from blood, collected about 20 months after vaccination. The origin of the receptors is a man between 45 and 75 years old who received an inactivated influenza vaccine. Both conserved end residues are part of each CDR3. The order of the fields is clone size, CDR3 length, V gene, D gene, J gene, CDR3 DNA, CDR3 protein. The D gene is left open where the match is weak. Only some rows state a clone size, as once, few, many or a class for expanded clones.

few	14	TRBV2	TRBD2	TRBJ2-1	TGTGCCAGCAGAGAGATGACTAGCGGGGGCCCGTTTTTCTTC	CASREMTSGGPFFF
-	13	TRBV19	TRBD1	TRBJ2-7	TGTGCCAGCCGACCGGGACAGTCCTACGAGCAGTACTTC	CASRPGQSYEQYF
-	16	TRBV6-5	-	TRBJ2-5	TGTGCCAGCAGTTACTTAAGGACTATAACCCAAGAGACCCAGTACTTC	CASSYLRTITQETQYF
few	15	TRBV2	-	TRBJ2-1	TGTGCCAGCAACCGGAGGGTCCGCTCCTACAATGAGCAGTTCTTC	CASNRRVRSYNEQFF
few	16	TRBV12-3/TRBV12-4	TRBD1	TRBJ1-1	TGTGCCAGCAGGCCAGGGACAGAAAATATGAACACTGAAGCTTTCTTT	CASRPGTENMNTEAFF
-	15	TRBV7-2	TRBD1	TRBJ2-5	TGTGCCAGCACCCGGGACAGGGCCCAGCAAGAGACCCAGTACTTC	CASTRDRAQQETQYF
few	16	TRBV20-1	TRBD1	TRBJ1-6	TGCAGTGCGGGGGGGACAGGGAGCTCCTATAATTCACCCCTCCACTTT	CSAGGTGSSYNSPLHF
once	13	TRBV7-3	-	TRBJ2-1	TGTGCCAGCAGCTCACCGACAGGTCGTGAGCAGTTCTTC	CASSSPTGREQFF
-	15	TRBV6-2/TRBV6-3	-	TRBJ1-5	TGTGCCAGCAGTTACCGGGTAAATAGCAATCAGCCCCAGCATTTT	CASSYRVNSNQPQHF
few	14	TRBV20-1	-	TRBJ2-2	TGCAGTGCTAAGGGGTCGCCCGACACCGGGGAGCTGTTTTTT	CSAKGSPDTGELFF
few	14	TRBV6-5	TRBD1	TRBJ1-2	TGTGCCAGCAGTTACGGGACAGGGGACTATGGCTACACCTTC	CASSYGTGDYGYTF
-	14	TRBV7-9	TRBD1	TRBJ1-1	TGTGCCAGCAGCTTAGCACGGACAGGGGCTGAAGCTTTCTTT	CASSLARTGAEAFF
-	11	TRBV5-1	-	TRBJ2-2	TGCGCCAGCAGTGATACCGGGGAGCTGTTTTTT	CASSDTGELFF
few	15	TRBV5-1	-	TRBJ1-3	TGCGCCAGCAGCTTGGATAAGGGTGGCGGAAACACCATATATTTT	CASSLDKGGGNTIYF
many	13	TRBV20-1	-	TRBJ1-1	TGCAGTGCCCGTCCGGGGGGCACAACTGAAGCTTTCTTT	CSARPGGTTEAFF
-	18	TRBV3-1	TRBD2	TRBJ2-7	TGTGCCAGCAGCCACGTGACTAGCGGGAGGGCCTTTTCCTACGAGCAGTACTTC	CASSHVTSGRAFSYEQYF
many	17	TRBV10-3	-	TRBJ1-1	TGTGCCATCAGTGAATTTCAAAGGGGTCTCGGGAACACTGAAGCTTTCTTT	CAISEFQRGLGNTEAFF
-	13	TRBV5-1	-	TRBJ2-1	TGCGCCAGCAGCTTGAAGGAGACGGGGAAGCAGTTCTTC	CASSLKETGKQFF
-	15	TRBV5-1	TRBD2	TRBJ2-1	TGCGCCAGCCGACGGGGTCTAGCGGGAGTAGATGAGCAGTTCTTC	CASRRGLAGVDEQFF